This entry describes one T cell receptor beta chain. Antigen unknown. Germline CDR1 and CDR2: SEHNR and FQNEAQ (reference sequence). Deletions cut 1 base from V and 7 bases from J, with 8 bases between. The CDR3 covers 14 residues. The data derive from a study of T cell responses to AZD1222 COVID-19 vaccine. The study, taken as a whole, reports: It was only a handful of AZD1222 recipients who were seropositive at baseline. White British ancestry dominated among donors, who included more females, and clonal diversity was possibly underestimated. It was only after the peak T cell response that any repertoires were sampled. Two AZD1222 doses significantly raised spike-specific TCR breadth and depth over controls.

Profiled with immunoSEQ multiplex PCR; TCRdb holds only in-frame clones, not every one. Of 140,000 or so clones in the sample, roughly nine tenths were seen once. This chain uses TRBV7-9 with TRBJ1-6; TRBD1 is a possible D gene (5 bases). The sequences come from peripheral blood, collected 28 days after the second dose of the MenACWY control vaccine. The receptor comes from an adult who received the MenACWY meningococcal vaccine as a control. Written as DNA, the CDR3 is TGTGCCAGCAGCTTAGAGACAGAGAATTCACCCCTCCACTTT. Protein product: CASSLETENSPLHF.